This T cell receptor beta chain came from a study of cytotoxic CD8 clonotypes in ibrutinib-treated CLL. Overall study context: Included were 11 relapsed/refractory and approximately 15 treatment-naive patients, of whom 17 were IGHV unmutated. The study recorded mean values of approximately 260,000 productive templates and under 100,000 productive rearrangements per sample. Overall study results and limits: Timing of sampling differed between sustained-remission and progressing patients. The study found clonality rose at ibrutinib response, then fell toward baseline at progression.

Repertoires were generated with immunoSEQ multiplex PCR, while TCRdb's copy carries only in-frame clones and drops some. The table records more than 110,000 clones, approximately 90% of them present only once. This clone was found a few times. The antigen remains undetermined. There are 14 residues in the CDR3. The germline V gene has CDR1 GTSNPN and CDR2 SVGIG (reference sequence). Between the trimmed V and J ends, which lost 1 base and 4 bases, there was a span of 13 bases. The input for sequencing was PBMCs, taken after 12 months of ibrutinib treatment. The receptor was isolated from a human donor with chronic lymphocytic leukemia. The rearrangement joins TRBV30 to TRBJ1-1; D is perhaps TRBD1 (5 bases). The DNA of the CDR3 is TGTGCCTGGAGTGGTATCGGGGGTCCCACTGAAGCTTTCTTT. Its protein is CAWSGIGGPTEAFF.